This T cell receptor (beta chain) was observed in a study of spatial heterogeneity in lung cancer. From germline, CDR1 is MNHEY and CDR2 SVGEGT. The CDR3 sequence is 13 residues long. V was trimmed by 6 bases and J by 7 bases, leaving 10 bases between them. Time point given: sample taken at primary tumor resection. Whole RNA from tumor, nontumor lung or frozen PBMC was sequenced unsorted. The donors, 72 patients with untreated early-stage non-small cell lung cancer, provided the samples. TCRdb re-analysed the 5' RACE reads in MiXCR, keeping a single row per CDR3 protein. The repertoire consists of 1,600 or so distinct CDR3 sequences, with about a sixth occurring once and the leading ten covering around 41%.

The receptor was isolated from a male donor with early-stage non-small cell lung cancer. Sequencing was performed on PBMCs, taken at surgery. The V gene is TRBV6-2 or TRBV6-3, the J gene TRBJ1-6, with unresolved D. The CDR3 spells CASRVALNSPLHF. Written as DNA, the CDR3 is TGTGCCAGCAGGGTGGCGTTGAATTCACCCCTCCACTTT.